One and the same sample provided the 19 T cell receptor beta chains below, sequenced in a study of blood T cells in healthy people across ages. It was with a sample-barcoded 5' primer and a J-beta primer mix that a second PCR of about 6 to 12 cycles was run. TCRdb called the 5' RACE reads again in MiXCR, with one record for every CDR3 protein. The sample records roughly 1 million distinct CDR3 sequences, under 30% being singletons. Separately, the same data were catalogued under a study of T cells of mothers and their children.

Specimen: blood. Every receptor here comes from a girl aged 2 to 9 in good health.

This clonotype was counted between two and nine times. The V and J genes are TRBV7-9 and TRBJ2-4; TRBD2 matches 9 bases. Trimming removed 4 bases from V and 9 bases from J; junction bases left unmatched: 13. CDR1 and CDR2 (germline): SEHNR, FQNEAQ (reference sequence). This CDR3 has 16 residues. CDR3 bases: TGTGCCAGCAGCTCCTCGCGCGGCGGGAGGGCTGGCATTCAGTACTTC. This codes for CASSSSRGGRAGIQYF.

The chain is built from TRBV3-1 and TRBJ2-7; 8 bases are a match to TRBD2. The V gene's germline CDR1 is LGHDT and CDR2 YNNKEL (reference sequence). The trim removed 3 bases at V and 2 bases at J, leaving 6 bases unmatched. The CDR3 has 15 amino acids. As DNA, the CDR3 is TGTGCCAGCAGCCACGTAGGGACTAGTCCCTACGAGCAGTACTTC. The encoded protein is CASSHVGTSPYEQYF.

The V and J genes are TRBV2 and TRBJ2-5; D gene unclear. Germline CDR1 SNHLY, CDR2 FYNNEI. V was cut by 10 bases and J by 5 bases, with 14 bases left in between. The CDR3 length is 12 residues. In DNA, the CDR3 is TGTGCCACCTCCTGGGTGGGGGAGACCCAGTACTTC. As protein: CATSWVGETQYF.

In this sample, this clonotype turned up a few times. This rearrangement joins TRBV4-1 to TRBJ2-5, with 7 bases aligning to TRBD2. V trimming: 3 bases; J trimming: 3 bases; junction bases outside the gene matches: 7. This CDR3 comprises 15 residues. Per germline, CDR1 MGHRA and CDR2 YSYEKL. The CDR3 reads CASSQNRAGKETQYF. CDR3 nucleotides: TGCGCCAGCAGCCAGAACCGAGCGGGGAAAGAGACCCAGTACTTC.

Remarks on this clonotype: A much bigger clone sits one base away, suggesting this may be a read error. The V gene is TRBV9, the J gene TRBJ2-4; D assignment may be TRBD1 or TRBD2 (5 bases each). CDR3 length: 12 residues. Trimming shortened V by 0 bases and J by 8 bases, and 6 bases separated the two germline ends. Germline V gene lookup returns CDR1 SGDLS and CDR2 YYNGEE. CDR3 DNA: TGTGCCAGCAGCGTAGGAGGGGACATTCAGTACTTC. This gives the protein CASSVGGDIQYF.

This clonotype was recorded a few times. CDR3 sequence: CASSHGEGGYGYTF. In DNA form, the CDR3 reads TGCGCCAGCAGCCATGGTGAGGGGGGCTATGGCTACACCTTC. This sequence joins TRBV5-1 and TRBJ1-2, with D possibly TRBD1 on 6 matching bases. This CDR3 comprises 14 residues. Trimming removed 4 bases at V and 4 bases at J, with 14 bases between. The germline CDR1 and CDR2 sequences are SGHRS and YFSETQ.

The chain has TRBV3-1 and TRBJ2-3; no definite D call. This CDR3 comprises 14 residues. CDR1 LGHDT and CDR2 YNNKEL come from the germline V gene (reference sequence). The V end lost 3 bases, the J end lost 3 bases, and 10 bases lay between the germline ends. The CDR3 DNA is TGTGCCAGCAGCCATGGACGGACGACAGATACGCAGTATTTT. Translated, it gives CASSHGRTTDTQYF.

This clonotype appeared a few times. The chain employs TRBV4-1 and TRBJ1-4, with unresolved D. V was cut by 7 bases and J by 5 bases, with 14 bases left in between. This CDR3 has 14 amino acids. The germline V gene encodes CDR1 MGHRA and CDR2 YSYEKL. The CDR3, as DNA: TGCGCCAGCATCGCGGACTGGGAGAATGAAAAACTGTTTTTT. The encoded protein is CASIADWENEKLFF.

This clonotype was observed a few times. The V and J genes are TRBV5-5 and TRBJ2-5; TRBD1 matches 11 bases. Judging by the DNA end, TRBJ2-7 fits better; the J call may be wrong. CDR1 SGHKS and CDR2 YYEKEE come from the germline V gene (reference sequence). CDR3 length: 15 residues. The CDR3 sequence: CASSLGQGAFYEQYF. The CDR3 DNA reads as TGTGCCAGCAGCTTAGGACAGGGGGCCTTCTACGAGCAGTACTTC.

The rearrangement uses TRBV10-3 and TRBJ1-1, with TRBD1 as a possible D gene (5 bases). Looked up from germline, CDR1 is ENHRY and CDR2 is SYGVKD. The CDR3 is made up of 14 amino acids. V was cut by 2 bases and J by 2 bases, with 9 bases left in between. As DNA, the CDR3 is TGTGCCATCAGTGAGAACAGGCCAAACACTGAAGCTTTCTTT. Translation: CAISENRPNTEAFF.

This rearrangement joins TRBV5-1 to TRBJ2-2, with D unresolved. Trimming removed 0 bases at V and 0 bases at J, with 6 bases between. This CDR3 comprises 15 residues. CDR1 and CDR2 (germline): SGHRS, YFSETQ. CDR3 coding DNA: TGCGCCAGCAGCTTGGACAGTCCGAACACCGGGGAGCTGTTTTTT. It encodes CASSLDSPNTGELFF. The variable domain in full, with the rest retrieved from reference TRBV5-1 and TRBJ2-2, is KAGVTQTPRYLIKTRGQQVTLSCSPISGHRSVSWYQQTPGQGLQFLFEYFSETQRNKGNFPGRFSGRQFSNSRSEMNVSTLELGDSALYLCASSLDSPNTGELFFGEGSRLTVL.

The chain couples TRBV28 to TRBJ2-3; 7 nucleotides match TRBD2. V shed 7 bases, J shed 3 bases, and the junction held 13 bases outside the gene matches. The germline V gene encodes CDR1 MDHEN and CDR2 SYDVKM. The CDR3 consists of 16 residues. The CDR3: CASTDPERGKTDTQYF. DNA for the CDR3: TGTGCCAGCACGGACCCAGAGCGGGGAAAAACAGATACGCAGTATTTT.

Note on this clonotype: Lacking the conserved final phenylalanine or tryptophan, this CDR3 likely reflects a read error. This sequence joins TRBV29-1 and TRBJ1-2, with no clear D. This CDR3 has 13 amino acids. CDR1 is SQVTM and CDR2 is ANQGSEA in the germline V gene. The CDR3 DNA reads TGCAGCGTTGAAGACGACTGGCACTATGGTTACACCATC. This sequence encodes CSVEDDWHYGYTI.

The V and J genes are TRBV6-5 and TRBJ1-2; D call uncertain. Germline V gives CDR1 MNHEY, CDR2 SVGAGI. The CDR3 contains 12 residues. The V and J ends lost 6 bases and 2 bases respectively, with 7 bases between them. The CDR3 DNA reads TGTGCCAGCAGGTCCTTCAACTATGGCTACACCTTC. This codes for CASRSFNYGYTF.

Regarding this clonotype: An end of the junction does not agree with germline; a read error may underlie this. This sequence joins TRBV20-1 and TRBJ1-2, with D unclear. The CDR3 runs 10 residues. CDR1 is DFQATT, CDR2 SNEGSKA, per germline (reference sequence). In nucleotides, the CDR3 is TGCAGTGCTAGGATGGGTGTCAGCCACTTC. As protein: CSARMGVSHF.

This clonotype was seen a few times. The chain employs TRBV7-3 and TRBJ2-2; TRBD2 is a possible D gene (6 bases). The CDR3 runs to 17 residues. Germline CDR1 reads SGHTA; CDR2 reads FQGTGA. Trimming pared 5 bases from V and 1 base from J, leaving 17 bases between. CDR3 in DNA: TGTGCCAGCAGCCCCCTCCCGGTTAGCGGGAACACCGGGGAGCTGTTTTTT. It encodes CASSPLPVSGNTGELFF.

The V and J genes are TRBV4-1 and TRBJ2-3; 16 bases are a match to TRBD2. Trimming removed 4 bases from V and 9 bases from J; junction bases left unmatched: 7. The germline CDR1 and CDR2 sequences are MGHRA and YSYEKL. This CDR3 has 16 residues. CDR3 DNA sequence: TGCGCCAGCAGCCCCGGGGGGGGACTAGCGGGAGGGACGCAGTATTTT. Its protein is CASSPGGGLAGGTQYF.

This clonotype was counted only a few times. The chain is built from TRBV29-1 and TRBJ1-4; D not certain. Germline values: CDR1 SQVTM, CDR2 ANQGSEA. The CDR3 contains 13 residues. The ends were cut back, 4 bases at V and 7 bases at J, with 13 bases in the middle. The CDR3 sequence is CSVGVGSGEKLFF. Written as DNA, the CDR3 is TGCAGCGTTGGTGTGGGGTCGGGTGAAAAACTGTTTTTT. The complete variable domain, with remaining parts taken from reference TRBV29-1 and TRBJ1-4, reads SAVISQKPSRDICQRGTSLTIQCQVDSQVTMMFWYRQQPGQSLTLIATANQGSEATYESGFVIDKFPISRPNLTFSTLTVSNMSPEDSSIYLCSVGVGSGEKLFFGSGTQLSVL.

J is TRBJ2-3 and V is TRBV12-5; a possible D gene is TRBD1 (6 bases). Trimming shortened V by 2 bases and J by 1 base, and 10 bases separated the two germline ends. Germline V gene data show CDR1 as LGHNT and CDR2 as FRNRAP. The CDR3 length is 15 residues. DNA of the CDR3: TGTGCTAGTGGTTTGATTTCAGGGGGCACAGATACGCAGTATTTT. Encoded protein: CASGLISGGTDTQYF.